This is a list of T cell receptor beta chains from one sample in a study of blood T cell repertoires in COVID-19. Sequencing used immunoSEQ multiplex PCR; TCRdb keeps in-frame clones, though not all of them. The sample consists of a few hundred thousand clones, 75% to 85% of them appearing once. Sequenced sample: peripheral blood. The receptors originated from a man over 45 with active or convalescent COVID-19. Both conserved end residues are part of each CDR3. Each record gives: D gene, clone size, V gene, J gene, CDR3 protein, CDR3 DNA. A D gene is named only where the DNA matches it firmly. Expanded clones are given a class, and other clones once, few, many or no size at all.

TRBD1	.	TRBV6-5	TRBJ1-5	CASSYRDRYSNQPQHF	TGTGCCAGCAGTTACCGGGACAGATATAGCAATCAGCCCCAGCATTTT
.	once	TRBV7-9	TRBJ2-7	CASSFSDPGSNEQYF	TGTGCCAGCAGCTTTTCGGACCCGGGGTCTAACGAGCAGTACTTC
.	.	TRBV19	TRBJ1-5	CASSIVLRDSNQPQHF	TGTGCCAGTAGTATAGTTTTGAGGGATAGCAATCAGCCCCAGCATTTT
TRBD2	.	TRBV18	TRBJ2-3	CASSLLRGGADTQYF	TGTGCCAGCTCACTCCTACGGGGGGGCGCAGATACGCAGTATTTT
.	.	TRBV28	TRBJ1-2	CASSLGRSYGYTF	TGTGCCAGCAGTTTAGGAAGGAGCTATGGCTACACCTTC
TRBD2	.	TRBV5-4	TRBJ2-5	CASSLGLAGVETQYF	TGTGCCAGCAGCCTGGGACTAGCGGGAGTGGAGACCCAGTACTTC
.	once	TRBV15	TRBJ2-1	CATSRDRRNEQFF	TGTGCCACCAGCAGAGATCGGAGGAATGAGCAGTTCTTC
TRBD1	.	TRBV28	TRBJ1-2	CASSLADREVYGYTF	TGTGCCAGCAGTTTGGCTGACAGGGAAGTCTATGGCTACACCTTC
TRBD1	.	TRBV5-1	TRBJ1-3	CASSRDRGFSGNTIYF	TGCGCCAGCTCCCGGGACAGAGGGTTCTCTGGAAACACCATATATTTT
TRBD1	.	TRBV28	TRBJ1-2	CASSLSDRGWTF	TGTGCCAGCAGTTTATCGGACAGGGGTTGGACCTTC
TRBD1	.	TRBV4-1	TRBJ1-1	CASSRSGGGPYMNTEAFF	TGCGCCAGCAGTCGAAGCGGAGGGGGCCCTTACATGAACACTGAAGCTTTCTTT
TRBD2	.	TRBV6-5	TRBJ2-2	CASRSDSGRSGELFF	TGTGCCAGCAGATCCGATAGCGGGAGGTCCGGGGAGCTGTTTTTT
.	.	TRBV19	TRBJ1-1	CASSLVGQMNTEAFF	TGTGCCAGTAGCTTGGTTGGACAGATGAACACTGAAGCTTTCTTT
.	.	TRBV5-8	TRBJ2-7	CASSLYGSTYEQYF	TGTGCCAGCAGCTTGTACGGGTCTACCTACGAGCAGTACTTC
TRBD1	.	TRBV2	TRBJ1-2	CASRGQGPYGYTF	TGTGCCAGCAGGGGACAGGGGCCCTATGGCTACACCTTC
.	.	TRBV9	TRBJ1-3	CASSPTLGSSSGNTIYF	TGTGCCAGCAGCCCTACCCTTGGTAGCAGTTCTGGAAACACCATATATTTT
TRBD1	.	TRBV3-1/TRBV3-2	TRBJ2-1	CASSQENRDSEQFF	TGTGCCAGCAGCCAAGAAAACCGGGACAGTGAGCAGTTCTTC
TRBD2	.	TRBV7-2	TRBJ2-1	CASSLRSGSYNEQFF	TGTGCCAGCAGCTTGAGAAGCGGGAGTTACAATGAGCAGTTCTTC
.	.	TRBV7-3	TRBJ2-1	CASSLNRERDVVF	TGTGCCAGCAGCTTAAACCGGGAGAGGGATGTGGTCTTC
TRBD1	.	TRBV11-2	TRBJ1-2	CASSLGTGPYGYTF	TGTGCCAGCAGCTTAGGGACAGGACCGTATGGCTACACCTTC
TRBD2	.	TRBV6-5	TRBJ2-7	CASSPLAGLAYEQYF	TGTGCCAGCAGTCCGTTAGCGGGACTAGCCTACGAGCAGTACTTC
TRBD1	medium-sized	TRBV2	TRBJ1-2	CASSPQDRGPYGYTF	TGTGCCAGCAGTCCTCAGGACAGGGGCCCCTATGGCTACACCTTC
TRBD2	.	TRBV5-6	TRBJ2-3	CASRFGLAGVTDTQYF	TGTGCCAGCAGATTCGGACTAGCGGGGGTTACAGATACGCAGTATTTT
.	.	TRBV27	TRBJ1-6	CASSLAGLGSPLHF	TGTGCCAGCAGTTTAGCAGGGTTGGGATCACCCCTCCACTTT
.	.	TRBV19	TRBJ1-5	CASSMGQGGNQPQHF	TGTGCCAGTAGTATGGGGCAGGGCGGAAATCAGCCCCAGCATTTT
.	once	TRBV7-2	TRBJ1-2	CASSLATASGSGYTF	TGTGCCAGCAGCTTAGCCACAGCCAGCGGTAGTGGCTACACCTTC
.	.	TRBV5-4	TRBJ1-3	CASSLTRGFPNSGNTIYF	TGTGCCAGCAGCTTAACTCGCGGCTTCCCCAACTCTGGAAACACCATATATTTT
TRBD2	once	TRBV6-5	TRBJ2-1	CASSGGLADYNEQFF	TGTGCCAGCAGCGGGGGACTAGCGGATTACAATGAGCAGTTCTTC
TRBD1	.	TRBV10-1	TRBJ1-5	CASSKRWDRYPGYSNQPQHF	TGCGCCAGCAGTAAGAGATGGGACAGATATCCCGGTTATAGCAATCAGCCCCAGCATTTT
.	.	TRBV13	TRBJ1-6	CASSSSSTRTVNSPLHF	TGTGCCAGCAGCTCCTCCTCCACTCGGACAGTTAATTCACCCCTCCACTTT
.	.	TRBV10-3	TRBJ2-3	CAISARGAGRQNTQYF	TGTGCCATCAGTGCCCGGGGGGCGGGTAGGCAGAATACGCAGTATTTT
.	.	TRBV5-8	TRBJ2-5	CASSLGHLETQYF	TGTGCCAGCAGCTTGGGCCACTTGGAGACCCAGTACTTC
.	.	TRBV7-2	TRBJ2-5	CASSSTQYQETQYF	TGTGCCAGCAGCTCAACCCAGTACCAAGAGACCCAGTACTTC
.	few	TRBV19	TRBJ2-1	CASKGEGSYNEQFF	TGTGCCAGTAAGGGGGAAGGATCCTACAATGAGCAGTTCTTC
.	.	TRBV11-2	TRBJ2-2	CASSPDLTGELFF	TGTGCCAGCAGCCCCGACTTGACCGGGGAGCTGTTTTTT
.	once	TRBV10-1	TRBJ2-1	CASSDNTESSYNEQFF	TGCGCCAGCAGTGATAATACTGAGAGCTCCTACAATGAGCAGTTCTTC
TRBD1	.	TRBV18	TRBJ1-2	CASSPRQGVDDGYTF	TGTGCCAGCTCACCACGACAGGGGGTGGATGATGGCTACACCTTC
.	once	TRBV6-1	TRBJ1-2	CASSEGQDIYGYTF	TGTGCCAGCAGTGAAGGACAGGACATCTATGGCTACACCTTC
.	.	TRBV19	TRBJ1-2	CASSPGEYGYTF	TGTGCCAGTAGTCCAGGGGAATATGGCTACACCTTC
TRBD1	.	TRBV6-2/TRBV6-3	TRBJ1-1	CASSDVTGVTEAFF	TGTGCCAGCAGTGACGTGACAGGGGTCACTGAAGCTTTCTTT
.	.	TRBV6-6	TRBJ1-2	CASSYRGDGYTF	TGTGCCAGCAGTTACCGAGGTGACGGCTACACCTTC
.	.	TRBV6-4	TRBJ2-2	CASSRGIDTGELFF	TGTGCCAGCAGTCGGGGGATCGACACCGGGGAGCTGTTTTTT
TRBD1	.	TRBV6-5	TRBJ2-7	CASSSRDRGYEQYF	TGTGCCAGCAGTAGCCGGGACAGGGGCTACGAGCAGTACTTC
.	.	TRBV2	TRBJ1-6	CASSGGAGRSPLHF	TGTGCCAGCTCCGGGGGGGCAGGGCGGTCACCCCTCCACTTT
.	.	TRBV5-1	TRBJ2-3	CASSFTVEDTQYF	TGCGCCAGCAGCTTTACGGTTGAGGATACGCAGTATTTT
TRBD1	.	TRBV15	TRBJ1-1	CATSRDRTGTTEAFF	TGTGCCACCAGCAGAGACAGGACAGGGACCACTGAAGCTTTCTTT
.	.	TRBV15	TRBJ1-1	CATSRARGYTEAFF	TGTGCCACCAGCAGGGCCAGGGGATACACTGAAGCTTTCTTT
TRBD1	.	TRBV28	TRBJ1-5	CASSRPGTGYSNQPQHF	TGTGCCAGCAGTCGCCCCGGGACAGGGTATAGCAATCAGCCCCAGCATTTT
TRBD1	.	TRBV7-2	TRBJ1-2	CASSSGQGTYGYTF	TGTGCCAGCAGTTCGGGACAGGGGACCTATGGCTACACCTTC
TRBD1	.	TRBV12-3/TRBV12-4	TRBJ1-4	CASSFTGAEKLFF	TGTGCCAGCAGTTTCACAGGGGCTGAAAAACTGTTTTTT
TRBD2	.	TRBV20-1	TRBJ2-3	CSASSWTSSTDTQYF	TGCAGTGCTAGTAGCTGGACTAGCAGCACAGATACGCAGTATTTT
TRBD2	once	TRBV7-3	TRBJ2-2	CASSSRLAGVTGELFF	TGTGCCAGCAGTTCCCGACTAGCGGGGGTCACCGGGGAGCTGTTTTTT
.	.	TRBV4-1	TRBJ2-5	CASSQVVKAAGESQETQYF	TGCGCCAGCAGCCAAGTAGTCAAAGCGGCCGGAGAATCACAAGAGACCCAGTACTTC
.	.	TRBV28	TRBJ2-5	CASSLYNGETQYF	TGTGCCAGCAGTTTATATAACGGAGAGACCCAGTACTTC